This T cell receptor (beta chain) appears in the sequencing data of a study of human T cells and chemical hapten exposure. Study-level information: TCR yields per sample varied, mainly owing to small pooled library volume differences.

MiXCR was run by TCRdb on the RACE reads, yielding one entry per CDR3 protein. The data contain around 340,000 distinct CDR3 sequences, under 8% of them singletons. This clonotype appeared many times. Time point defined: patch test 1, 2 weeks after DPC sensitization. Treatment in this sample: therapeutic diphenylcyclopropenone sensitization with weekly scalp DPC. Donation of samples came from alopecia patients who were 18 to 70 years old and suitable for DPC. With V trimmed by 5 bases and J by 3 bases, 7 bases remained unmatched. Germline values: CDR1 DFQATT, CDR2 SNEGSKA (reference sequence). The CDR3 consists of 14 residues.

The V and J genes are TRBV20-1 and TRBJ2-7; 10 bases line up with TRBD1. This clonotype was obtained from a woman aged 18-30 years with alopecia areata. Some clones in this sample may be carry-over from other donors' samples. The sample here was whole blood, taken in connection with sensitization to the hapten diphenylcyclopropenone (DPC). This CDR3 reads CSALRTGGYYEQYF. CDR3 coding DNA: TGCAGTGCTCTCCGGACAGGGGGATACTACGAGCAGTACTTC.